The 9 T cell receptor beta chains below were found in one sample sequenced in a study of blood T cell repertoires in COVID-19. Profiling relied on immunoSEQ multiplex PCR, and the TCRdb table lists in-frame clones only, not all of them. Found here are about 340,000 clones, 92% of them singletons; the top ten hold under 20%. Input material: PBMCs or T cells enriched from blood (not recorded which). Receptors were obtained from a woman in her twenties or thirties who had recovered from COVID-19.

The chain couples TRBV2 to TRBJ2-5; D call uncertain. CDR1 is SNHLY, CDR2 FYNNEI, per germline. Trimming removed 6 bases from V and 5 bases from J, with 10 bases in between. The CDR3 totals 12 residues. The CDR3 loop is CASRRREETQYF. The DNA of the CDR3 is TGTGCCAGCAGACGGAGAGAGGAGACCCAGTACTTC. The whole variable domain, remainder taken from reference TRBV2 and TRBJ2-5, is EPEVTQTPSHQVTQMGQEVILRCVPISNHLYFYWYRQILGQKVEFLVSFYNNEISEKSEIFDDQFSVERPDGSNFTLKIRSTKLEDSAMYFCASRRREETQYFGPGTRLLVL.

In this sample, this clone turned up once. The chain couples TRBV6-5 to TRBJ2-1; D is perhaps TRBD1 (5 bases). CDR3 size: 15 residues. The germline V gene has CDR1 MNHEY and CDR2 SVGAGI. Trimming stripped 0 bases from V and 4 bases from J, with 10 bases between. CDR3 DNA: TGTGCCAGCAGTTACTCGACCAGGGTTTACAATGAGCAGTTCTTC. Translation gives CASSYSTRVYNEQFF.

This chain joins TRBV29-1 and TRBJ1-2; D gene ambiguous. The germline V gene encodes CDR1 SQVTM and CDR2 ANQGSEA. V was cut by 2 bases and J by 4 bases, with 5 bases left in between. The CDR3 is made up of 11 amino acids. This CDR3 is CSVESVYGYTF. The CDR3 DNA reads TGCAGCGTTGAATCGGTCTATGGCTACACCTTC.

This chain joins TRBV7-2 and TRBJ1-6; TRBD1 matches at 10 bases. J was trimmed by 10 bases and V by 4 bases; bases with no gene match: 7. Germline loops: CDR1 SGHTA, CDR2 FQGNSA. This CDR3 spans 15 amino acids. CDR3 DNA sequence: TGTGCCAGCAGCTGGGACAGGGGAGGAAGATCACCCCTCCACTTT. As protein: CASSWDRGGRSPLHF. Supplemented by reference TRBV7-2 and TRBJ1-6, the full variable domain reads GAGVSQSPSNKVTEKGKDVELRCDPISGHTALYWYRQSLGQGLEFLIYFQGNSAPDKSGLPSDRFSAERTGGSVSTLTIQRTQQEDSAVYLCASSWDRGGRSPLHFGNGTRLTVT.

The rearrangement uses TRBV15 and TRBJ1-3; possibly TRBD1 for D (6 bases). Germline loops: CDR1 LNHNV, CDR2 YYDKDF (reference sequence). The V end was cut by 0 bases, the J end by 9 bases, with 12 bases between. The CDR3 extends over 14 amino acids. The CDR3 nucleotides are TGTGCCACCAGCAGAGATAAGAGGACAGCCACCATATATTTT. Its protein is CATSRDKRTATIYF. Looking up the rest from reference TRBV15 and TRBJ1-3 gives the full variable domain: DAMVIQNPRYQVTQFGKPVTLSCSQTLNHNVMYWYQQKSSQAPKLLFHYYDKDFNNEADTPDNFQSRRPNTSFCFLDIRSPGLGDTAMYLCATSRDKRTATIYFGEGSWLTVV.

The chain recombines TRBV28 with TRBJ1-1; 9 nucleotides line up with TRBD1. Germline V lookup: CDR1 MDHEN, CDR2 SYDVKM. Trimming at V came to 6 bases and at J to 4 bases, leaving 9 bases not matched to a gene. This CDR3 spans 15 amino acids. The CDR3 is CASSPLQGARTEAFF. Written as DNA, the CDR3 is TGTGCCAGCAGCCCCCTACAGGGGGCGCGCACTGAAGCTTTCTTT. The entire variable domain, with the rest obtained from reference TRBV28 and TRBJ1-1, is as follows: DVKVTQSSRYLVKRTGEKVFLECVQDMDHENMFWYRQDPGLGLRLIYFSYDVKMKEKGDIPEGYSVSREKKERFSLILESASTNQTSMYLCASSPLQGARTEAFFGQGTRLTVV.

The J gene is TRBJ2-1, the V gene TRBV7-2; the D gene is possibly TRBD1 (5 bases). The CDR3 contains 14 residues. Germline V gene sequence: CDR1 SGHTA, CDR2 FQGNSA. Trimming pared 8 bases from V and 6 bases from J, leaving 17 bases between. In DNA, the CDR3 is TGTGCCAGCGCCCCCCTAGGGGTAACCAATGAGCAGTTCTTC. Its protein is CASAPLGVTNEQFF.

The chain joins TRBV9 to TRBJ1-1; a weak D match, TRBD1 (6 bases). Germline V gene sequence: CDR1 SGDLS, CDR2 YYNGEE. The CDR3 length is 15 residues. V gave up 4 bases and J gave up 6 bases, with 19 bases separating them. The CDR3: CASSTRQAVGPEAFF. The CDR3 bases are TGTGCCAGCAGCACTCGACAGGCGGTTGGCCCTGAAGCTTTCTTT.

The chain has TRBV18 and TRBJ1-1, with 8 bases aligning to TRBD1. In germline, CDR1 is KGHSH, CDR2 LQKENI. This CDR3 has 15 amino acids. The junction had 6 bases not matched to a gene; V was cut back by 6 bases and J by 0 bases. This CDR3 reads CASSPKTGVNTEAFF. CDR3 DNA: TGTGCCAGCTCCCCGAAGACAGGGGTGAACACTGAAGCTTTCTTT.